The 28 T cell receptor beta chains below were found in one sample sequenced in a study of metastatic and nonmetastatic thyroid tumors. TCRdb re-analyzed the PCR reads using MiXCR. In the table there are 40,000 to 45,000 clones, about 3.2% of which are singletons. No treatment had been given to any patient before thyroid surgery. Sequenced sample: blood. These receptors originate from a female donor with papillary thyroid cancer or a benign thyroid nodule (not recorded which). Some clones in this sample may be carry-over from other donors' samples.

The table lists this clone with a few counts. The rearrangement joins TRBV2 to TRBJ1-1, with D maybe TRBD1 (5 bases). V lost 5 bases and J lost 4, with 11 bases in between. The germline V gene encodes CDR1 SNHLY and CDR2 FYNNEI. CDR3 length: 13 amino acids. CDR3 in DNA: TGTGCCAGCAGTCTAGGGGAGGGCACTGAAGCTTTCTTT. It translates to CASSLGEGTEAFF.

This chain joins TRBV18 and TRBJ1-6, with unresolved D. Germline CDR1 KGHSH, CDR2 LQKENI. The CDR3 extends over 14 amino acids. Between the trimmed V and J ends, which lost 2 bases and 7 bases, there was a span of 9 bases. Here the CDR3 reads CASSPTSNNSPLHF. The CDR3 bases are TGTGCCAGCTCACCAACCAGTAACAATTCACCCCTCCACTTT.

This clone was recorded many times. The chain links TRBV6-1 to TRBJ1-1, with D perhaps TRBD1 (5 bases). This CDR3 spans 13 amino acids. V lost 6 bases and J lost 4, with 12 bases in between. The germline gives CDR1 MNHNS, CDR2 SASEGT. The CDR3 is CASSPDSFTEAFF. The CDR3 DNA reads TGTGCCAGCAGCCCCGACAGTTTCACTGAAGCTTTCTTT.

There are many counts of this clone. The genes are TRBV29-1 and TRBJ2-7; TRBD2 aligns across 7 bases. Germline-derived CDR1 and CDR2 are SQVTM and ANQGSEA. This CDR3 comprises 11 residues. The CDR3 is CTTIAGGEQYF. The CDR3 nucleotides are TGCACCACGATCGCCGGGGGGGAGCAGTACTTC.

This clone showed up many times. The rearrangement uses TRBV5-4 and TRBJ1-5, with 10 bases aligning to TRBD1. From germline, CDR1 is SGHNT and CDR2 YYREEE (reference sequence). This CDR3 is built from 13 residues. Trimming at V came to 3 bases and at J to 6 bases, leaving 0 bases not matched to a gene. CDR3 sequence: CASSWDRGQPQHF. In DNA, the CDR3 is TGTGCCAGCAGCTGGGACAGGGGTCAGCCCCAGCATTTT.

This clone was seen at least ten times. The chain is built from TRBV11-2 and TRBJ2-2; 15 bases match TRBD2. The CDR3 totals 21 residues. J gave up 0 bases and V 5 bases, and 13 bases lay outside the gene matches. Germline CDR1 SGHAT, CDR2 FQNNGV. The chain's CDR3 is CASSRKPRTSGRATNTGELFF. In DNA, the CDR3 is TGTGCCAGCAGCCGAAAGCCGCGGACTAGCGGGAGGGCCACGAACACCGGGGAGCTGTTTTTT.

Details on this clone: A read error may explain this, as a much larger clone is one base away. Other DNA sequences of this sample code for an identical CDR3. CDR3 region: CASSFILPPQPQHF. Here the CDR3 DNA reads TGTGCCAGCAGTTTCATATTGCCGCCCCAGCCCCAGCATTTT. V and J are TRBV28 and TRBJ1-5, with D uncertain. This CDR3 is built from 14 residues. Germline lookup yields CDR1 MDHEN and CDR2 SYDVKM. Trimming removed 3 bases from V and 7 bases from J, with 13 bases in between.

In this sample, this clone turned up a few times. This chain connects TRBV7-9 to TRBJ1-3; weak D call: TRBD1 (5 bases). The CDR3 spans 16 residues. V was shortened by 3 bases and J by 0 bases, with 12 bases between the two germline ends. Germline V gene data show CDR1 as SEHNR and CDR2 as FQNEAQ (reference sequence). The chain's CDR3 is CASSLPDSSSGNTIYF. The CDR3 nucleotides read TGTGCCAGCAGCTTGCCCGACAGTAGCTCTGGAAACACCATATATTTT.

This clone showed up just a few times. The chain is built from TRBV27 and TRBJ2-7; D may be TRBD1 (5 bases). The germline V gene has CDR1 MNHEY and CDR2 SMNVEV (reference sequence). The length of the CDR3 is 13 residues. Deletions cut 2 bases from V and 2 bases from J, with 7 bases between. The CDR3 coding sequence is TGTGCCAGCAGTTTAGGACAAACCTACGAGCAGTACTTC. It codes for CASSLGQTYEQYF.

There are a few counts of this clone. This chain connects TRBV7-9 to TRBJ2-3; D is perhaps TRBD2 (6 bases). Germline V lookup: CDR1 SEHNR, CDR2 FQNEAQ (reference sequence). V lost 3 bases, J lost 5 bases, and 9 bases lay in between. The CDR3 length is 13 residues. The CDR3 DNA reads TGTGCCAGCAGCTTTCTGGGGGGAGATACGCAGTATTTT. Encoded protein: CASSFLGGDTQYF.

The chain carries TRBV6-9 and TRBJ2-7, with 10 nucleotides matching TRBD2. The CDR3 has 14 residues. The trim removed 1 base at V and 5 bases at J, leaving 2 bases unmatched. Looked up from germline, CDR1 is MNHGY and CDR2 is SVAAGI. CDR3 nucleotides: TGTGCCAGCAGTTATTTAGGGACTAGCGACGAGCAGTACTTC. Its protein product is CASSYLGTSDEQYF.

This rearrangement joins TRBV9 to TRBJ2-1; 9 bases line up with TRBD2. With 0 bases clipped from V and 6 bases from J, the junction kept 4 bases outside the gene matches. CDR1 SGDLS and CDR2 YYNGEE come from the germline V gene. The CDR3 runs 15 residues. CDR3 nucleotides: TGTGCCAGCAGCGTAGAAGGGACTAGCTGCAATGAGCAGTTCTTC. It translates to CASSVEGTSCNEQFF.

The DNA of the CDR3 is TGTGCCAGCAGTTACCCCCAGGCGGGGGGGCATAATTCACCCCTCCACTTT. It specifies CASSYPQAGGHNSPLHF. The chain combines TRBV6-5 with TRBJ1-6, with TRBD1 as a possible D gene (6 bases). V lost 2 bases, J lost 5 bases, and 16 bases lay in between. The CDR3 has 17 amino acids. The germline gives CDR1 MNHEY, CDR2 SVGAGI.

This clone was picked up many times. The chain is built from TRBV6-4 and TRBJ2-2, with 10 bases matching TRBD2. Trimming at V came to 3 bases and at J to 3 bases, leaving 13 bases not matched to a gene. Per the germline V gene, CDR1 is MRHNA and CDR2 is SNTAGT. The CDR3 extends over 19 amino acids. Written as DNA, the CDR3 is TGTGCCAGCAGTGAGGTTTTCACAGCGGGAGGGCGAGACACCGGGGAGCTGTTTTTT. This codes for CASSEVFTAGGRDTGELFF.

Comment on this clone: An end of the junction does not agree with germline; a read error may underlie this. The V and J genes are TRBV7-8 and TRBJ1-2; the D gene is possibly TRBD1 (5 bases). The CDR3 spans 13 residues. CDR1 and CDR2 from the germline V gene are SGHVS and FQNEAQ. CDR3 residues: CAGSPRGDYGYTF. CDR3 sequence (DNA): TGTGCCGGCAGCCCCCGGGGCGACTATGGCTACACCTTC. Together with reference TRBV7-8 and TRBJ1-2, the CDR3 gives the full variable domain: GAGVSQSPRYKVAKRGQDVALRCDPISGHVSLFWYQQALGQGPEFLTYFQNEAQLDKSGLPSDRFFAERPEGSVSTLKIQRTQQEDSAVYLCAGSPRGDYGYTFGSGTRLTVV.

This clone was picked up many times. The rearrangement links TRBV19 to TRBJ2-7; 10 nucleotides agree with TRBD2. The ends lost 5 bases at V and 3 bases at J; junction bases unmatched: 1. The germline CDR1 and CDR2 sequences are LNHDA and SQIVND (reference sequence). The CDR3 spans 13 residues. This CDR3 is CASSLAGGYEQYF. CDR3 sequence (DNA): TGTGCCAGTAGTTTAGCGGGAGGCTACGAGCAGTACTTC. The entire variable domain, with the rest obtained from reference TRBV19 and TRBJ2-7, is as follows: DGGITQSPKYLFRKEGQNVTLSCEQNLNHDAMYWYRQDPGQGLRLIYYSQIVNDFQKGDIAEGYSVSREKKESFPLTVTSAQKNPTAFYLCASSLAGGYEQYFGPGTRLTVT.

This clone was observed a few times. The V and J genes are TRBV2 and TRBJ1-3, with D maybe TRBD1 (6 bases). CDR1 is SNHLY and CDR2 is FYNNEI in the germline V gene. This CDR3 contains 16 residues. V lost 2 bases to trimming and J lost 1 base, with 12 bases between them. This chain's CDR3 is CASSEWVGGSGNTIYF. Written as DNA, the CDR3 is TGTGCCAGCAGTGAATGGGTAGGGGGGTCTGGAAACACCATATATTTT.

This clone was counted many times. This chain uses TRBV7-9 with TRBJ1-1; a weak D match, TRBD1 (5 bases). From germline, CDR1 is SEHNR and CDR2 FQNEAQ (reference sequence). The ends were cut back, 4 bases at V and 6 bases at J, with 15 bases in the middle. The CDR3 is made up of 14 amino acids. As DNA, the CDR3 is TGTGCCAGCAGCTACCCGACGGACACGGCTGAAGCTTTCTTT. Translating gives CASSYPTDTAEAFF.

This clone was detected ten times or more. V gene TRBV11-3 combines with J gene TRBJ1-1, with 8 bases that match TRBD1. This CDR3 region has 13 residues. Germline V gene data show CDR1 as SGHNT and CDR2 as YENEEA. Trimming cost V 5 bases and J 1 base; bases outside gene matches: 0. The CDR3 region is CASSGQGNTEAFF. CDR3 bases: TGTGCCAGCAGCGGACAGGGGAACACTGAAGCTTTCTTT.

This clone showed up many times. The chain has TRBV7-9 and TRBJ2-2; tentatively, D is TRBD1 or TRBD2 (6 bases each). Germline V CDR1 and CDR2: SEHNR, FQNEAQ (reference sequence). The CDR3 sequence is 15 residues long. The V and J ends lost 4 bases and 6 bases respectively, with 15 bases between them. The CDR3 spells CASSSFSGGPGELFF. The DNA for the CDR3 is TGTGCCAGCAGCTCATTCTCTGGGGGGCCCGGGGAGCTGTTTTTT. The variable domain in full, with the rest retrieved from reference TRBV7-9 and TRBJ2-2, is DTGVSQNPRHKITKRGQNVTFRCDPISEHNRLYWYRQTLGQGPEFLTYFQNEAQLEKSRLLSDRFSAERPKGSFSTLEIQRTEQGDSAMYLCASSSFSGGPGELFFGEGSRLTVL.

By frequency in the sample, this clone is medium-sized. J is TRBJ2-1 and V is TRBV19; 11 bases are shared with TRBD2. The V gene end was trimmed by 0 bases and the J gene end by 3 bases; junction bases not matched to a gene: 7. Germline V CDR1 and CDR2: LNHDA, SQIVND (reference sequence). The CDR3 has 18 residues. The chain's CDR3 is CASSIELAGAGGYNEQFF. The DNA for the CDR3 is TGTGCCAGTAGTATAGAACTAGCGGGAGCGGGGGGCTACAATGAGCAGTTCTTC.

In its sample, this clone was seen a few times. The gene calls are TRBV15 and TRBJ1-1, with unresolved D. CDR3 length equals 14 residues. Trimming removed 0 bases at V and 5 bases at J, with 10 bases between. Germline assignment: CDR1 LNHNV and CDR2 YYDKDF (reference sequence). CDR3 nucleotide sequence: TGTGCCACCAGCAGAGATGTCTGGAGGACTGAAGCTTTCTTT. Protein sequence: CATSRDVWRTEAFF.

This clone was detected a few times. The chain's CDR3 is CASSFFGGGGELFF. The CDR3 DNA sequence: TGTGCCAGCAGTTTTTTTGGAGGTGGCGGGGAGCTGTTTTTT. This chain connects TRBV27 to TRBJ2-2, with TRBD2 as a possible D gene (5 bases). The CDR3 runs to 14 residues. CDR1 and CDR2 from the germline V gene are MNHEY and SMNVEV (reference sequence). V lost 3 bases, J lost 7 bases, and 12 bases lay in between.

This chain joins TRBV20-1 and TRBJ2-7; 10 bases are a match to TRBD1. The CDR3 consists of 15 residues. Losses at the gene ends were 4 bases for V and 5 bases for J; bases not matched to a gene: 11. The V gene's germline CDR1 is DFQATT and CDR2 SNEGSKA (reference sequence). The CDR3, as DNA: TGCAGTGCTACAGCCGGGACAGGGGTGATGGACGAGCAGTACTTC. As protein: CSATAGTGVMDEQYF.

This clone has more than one count but fewer than ten. This could be a read error, since a much larger clone is one nucleotide away. Within the sample, other DNA sequences also encode this same CDR3. V usage is TRBV24-1 and J usage is TRBJ2-5; D is unclear. This CDR3 is built from 16 residues. The germline gives CDR1 KGHDR, CDR2 SFDVKD. The CDR3 DNA reads TGTGCCACCAGTGATTTGGGTTCGGGTGGCCTAGAGGCCCAGTACTTC. Its translation is CATSDLGSGGLEAQYF.

The CDR3 DNA is TGTGCCAGCTTGGGGACTAGCGGGAGGAGGGCTTACAATGAGCAGTTCTTC. Protein product: CASLGTSGRRAYNEQFF. The chain employs TRBV6-4 and TRBJ2-1; 15 bases are a match to TRBD2. CDR3 length equals 17 residues. CDR1 is MRHNA, CDR2 SNTAGT, per germline. V dropped 8 bases and J dropped 4; count of bases not matched to a gene: 9.

The rearrangement links TRBV10-3 to TRBJ2-5, with D perhaps matching TRBD2 (6 bases). This CDR3 contains 12 residues. Between the trimmed V and J ends, which lost 4 bases and 5 bases, there was a span of 8 bases. Germline V gives CDR1 ENHRY, CDR2 SYGVKD. The CDR3 coding sequence is TGTGCCATCAGTGTGGAGGGGGAGACCCAGTACTTC. Its translation: CAISVEGETQYF.

The V call is TRBV27, the J call TRBJ1-6; no firm D call. The germline V gene has CDR1 MNHEY and CDR2 SMNVEV (reference sequence). The CDR3 sequence is 17 residues long. Trimming took 0 bases from V and 9 from J, leaving 18 bases between them. The CDR3 DNA is TGTGCCAGCAGTTTATCGAGTGCCGAGGATTGGACTTCACCCCTCCACTTT. Translation gives CASSLSSAEDWTSPLHF.